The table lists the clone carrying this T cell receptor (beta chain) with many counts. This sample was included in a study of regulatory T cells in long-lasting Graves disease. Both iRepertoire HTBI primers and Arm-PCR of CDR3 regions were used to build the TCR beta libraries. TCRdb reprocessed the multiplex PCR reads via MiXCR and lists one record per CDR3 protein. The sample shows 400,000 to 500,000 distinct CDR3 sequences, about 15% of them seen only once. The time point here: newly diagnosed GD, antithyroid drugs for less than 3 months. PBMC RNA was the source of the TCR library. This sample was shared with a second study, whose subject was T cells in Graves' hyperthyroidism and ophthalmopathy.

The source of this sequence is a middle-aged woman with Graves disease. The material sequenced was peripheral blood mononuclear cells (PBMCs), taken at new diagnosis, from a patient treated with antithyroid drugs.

The CDR3 DNA sequence: TGTGCCAGCAGCCAAGATCGACAGCCCGCAACTAATGAAAAACTGTTTTTT. As protein: CASSQDRQPATNEKLFF. V gene TRBV3-1 combines with J gene TRBJ1-4; D perhaps matches TRBD1 (5 bases). The CDR3 contains 17 residues. V lost 0 bases and J lost 0, with 11 bases in between. Germline CDR1 and CDR2: LGHDT and YNNKEL (reference sequence).